What follows are 25 T cell receptor beta chains derived from one specimen sequenced in a study of CD8 T cells in Susac syndrome. The RNA, about 0.5 to 1 ug, was put through reverse transcription using random hexamers. Each CDR3 protein gets one entry after TCRdb re-called the immunoSEQ multiplex PCR reads with MiXCR. Of over 150,000 distinct CDR3 sequences in the sample, approximately 93% were seen once. Sequenced sample: CD4+ T cells from PBMCs. These receptors were obtained from a human donor with multiple sclerosis.

This chain joins TRBV4-3 and TRBJ2-2; no clear D gene. The V end was cut by 0 bases, the J end by 2 bases, with 7 bases between. This CDR3 comprises 15 residues. Germline V gives CDR1 LGHNA, CDR2 YSLEER. The CDR3 reads CASSQDVRNTGELFF. In DNA, the CDR3 is TGCGCCAGCAGCCAAGATGTCAGAAACACCGGGGAGCTGTTTTTT.

This chain links TRBV5-6 with TRBJ2-7; TRBD1 agrees at 8 bases. CDR3 size: 15 residues. The germline gives CDR1 SGHDT, CDR2 YYEEEE. Trimming cost V 7 bases and J 1 base; bases outside gene matches: 10. The CDR3, as DNA: TGTGCCAGCCGATTTTACAGGGGGAGTTCCTACGAGCAGTACTTC. It specifies CASRFYRGSSYEQYF.

This clonotype was detected only once. The chain employs TRBV12-5 and TRBJ1-6, with a weak D call TRBD1 (5 bases). With 5 bases removed from V and 13 bases from J, the gap between germline ends came to 12 bases. This CDR3 has 12 residues. From germline, CDR1 is LGHNT and CDR2 FRNRAP. The CDR3 loop is CASGLRRVPLHF. CDR3 DNA sequence: TGTGCTAGTGGTCTCCGCAGGGTCCCCCTCCACTTT.

The chain recombines TRBV6-5 with TRBJ2-6, with D perhaps TRBD2 (6 bases). The V gene lost 2 bases and the J gene lost 1 base, with 12 bases spanning the gap. The V gene's germline CDR1 is MNHEY and CDR2 SVGAGI. This CDR3 comprises 17 residues. The CDR3 DNA sequence: TGTGCCAGCAGTTACAACGCAGGAGGGTCTGGGGCCAACGTCCTGACTTTC. It encodes CASSYNAGGSGANVLTF.

The chain recombines TRBV4-3 with TRBJ2-7; D unclear. The germline V gene has CDR1 LGHNA and CDR2 YSLEER. The CDR3 consists of 15 residues. Trimming shortened V by 0 bases and J by 3 bases, and 12 bases separated the two germline ends. In DNA, the CDR3 is TGCGCCAGCAGCCAAGACATCAGGCCTTACTACGAGCAGTACTTC. Amino acids: CASSQDIRPYYEQYF.

The chain joins TRBV2 to TRBJ2-7; 10 nucleotides match TRBD2. Germline loops: CDR1 SNHLY, CDR2 FYNNEI. V was pared by 6 bases and J by 3 bases, with 5 bases of the junction left unmatched. The CDR3 sequence is 14 residues long. The CDR3 bases are TGTGCCAGCAGGGGGGTAGCGGGAGGCTACGAGCAGTACTTC. It codes for CASRGVAGGYEQYF. Full variable domain (outside the CDR3, taken from reference TRBV2 and TRBJ2-7): EPEVTQTPSHQVTQMGQEVILRCVPISNHLYFYWYRQILGQKVEFLVSFYNNEISEKSEIFDDQFSVERPDGSNFTLKIRSTKLEDSAMYFCASRGVAGGYEQYFGPGTRLTVT.

The chain combines TRBV4-1 with TRBJ2-5, with 10 bases aligning to TRBD1. Germline trimming cut 0 bases from V and 4 bases from J; bases unmatched to any gene: 5. The germline V gene has CDR1 MGHRA and CDR2 YSYEKL. The CDR3 has 16 amino acids. The CDR3 is CASSQDRDRGGETQYF. Written as DNA, the CDR3 is TGCGCCAGCAGCCAAGACCGGGACAGGGGTGGAGAGACCCAGTACTTC.

The DNA for the CDR3 is TGTGCCAGCTCACCGCGGGCAGTGGACACTGAAGCTTTCTTT. As protein: CASSPRAVDTEAFF. The chain combines TRBV18 with TRBJ1-1; D gene uncertain. The V gene's germline CDR1 is KGHSH and CDR2 LQKENI. The CDR3 has 14 amino acids. Trimming left V 3 bases short and J 3 bases short, with 11 bases between. Full variable domain (outside the CDR3, taken from reference TRBV18 and TRBJ1-1): NAGVMQNPRHLVRRRGQEARLRCSPMKGHSHVYWYRQLPEEGLKFMVYLQKENIIDESGMPKERFSAEFPKEGPSILRIQQVVRGDSAAYFCASSPRAVDTEAFFGQGTRLTVV.

The chain combines TRBV6-1 with TRBJ1-1; D may be TRBD1 (5 bases). This CDR3 has 13 amino acids. CDR1 is MNHNS and CDR2 is SASEGT in the germline V gene. V was shortened by 6 bases and J by 9 bases, with 17 bases between the two germline ends. CDR3 in DNA: TGTGCCAGCAGCGCACCTTGGGGGACCCAAGCTTTCTTT. It yields the protein CASSAPWGTQAFF.

The count of this clonotype is one. The chain carries TRBV19 and TRBJ1-2; D possibly corresponds to TRBD1 (5 bases). There are 15 residues in the CDR3. Germline V gene sequence: CDR1 LNHDA, CDR2 SQIVND (reference sequence). With 7 bases removed from V and 4 bases from J, the gap between germline ends came to 19 bases. CDR3 in amino acids: CASNLQGGFSYGYTF. As DNA, the CDR3 is TGTGCCAGTAATCTTCAGGGAGGGTTCTCCTATGGCTACACCTTC.

The chain joins TRBV14 to TRBJ2-7; no definite D call. CDR3 length equals 14 residues. Trimming pared 0 bases from V and 0 bases from J, leaving 6 bases between. Per the germline V gene, CDR1 is SGHDN and CDR2 is FVKESK. The CDR3 DNA sequence: TGTGCCAGCAGCCAAGATCTAATCTCCTACGAGCAGTACTTC. Its translation is CASSQDLISYEQYF.

The chain joins TRBV20-1 to TRBJ2-3, with 8 bases that match TRBD2. Germline CDR1 DFQATT, CDR2 SNEGSKA (reference sequence). The trim removed 2 bases at V and 2 bases at J, leaving 6 bases unmatched. The CDR3 runs to 15 residues. The CDR3 coding sequence is TGCAGTGCTAGAATGGGAGCGGGGGTCACAGATACGCAGTATTTT. Its translation is CSARMGAGVTDTQYF.

The chain carries TRBV20-1 and TRBJ2-7; D may be TRBD1 (6 bases). With 0 bases removed from V and 6 bases from J, the gap between germline ends came to 9 bases. Germline assignment: CDR1 DFQATT and CDR2 SNEGSKA (reference sequence). CDR3 length: 12 amino acids. This CDR3 reads CSAREQGREQYF. CDR3 DNA: TGCAGTGCTAGAGAACAGGGTCGCGAGCAGTACTTC.

The V gene is TRBV19, the J gene TRBJ1-5; possible D gene TRBD1, 5 bases. The ends were cut back, 6 bases at V and 5 bases at J, with 14 bases in the middle. CDR3 length equals 14 residues. Germline assignment: CDR1 LNHDA and CDR2 SQIVND (reference sequence). The CDR3 protein is CASRQDQGDQPQHF. The CDR3 DNA reads as TGTGCCAGTAGACAAGACCAGGGAGATCAGCCCCAGCATTTT.

J is TRBJ1-2 and V is TRBV3-1; D is ambiguous. This CDR3 spans 15 amino acids. Between the trimmed V and J ends, which lost 0 bases and 1 base, there was a span of 9 bases. Germline CDR1 and CDR2: LGHDT and YNNKEL (reference sequence). Here the CDR3 DNA reads TGTGCCAGCAGCCAAGATTTGACCATTAACTATGGCTACACCTTC. The encoded protein is CASSQDLTINYGYTF.

V and J are TRBV3-1 and TRBJ1-2, with D uncertain. Germline assignment: CDR1 LGHDT and CDR2 YNNKEL (reference sequence). Trimming took off 4 bases at V and 0 bases at J, with 9 bases between the two ends. The CDR3 runs 14 residues. CDR3 sequence reads: CASSPRLANYGYTF. As DNA, the CDR3 is TGTGCCAGCAGCCCCCGGTTGGCTAACTATGGCTACACCTTC.

The CDR3 nucleotides are TGTGCCAGCAGAGCGGCGGGAGGGAGGAAGACCCAGTACTTC. It codes for CASRAAGGRKTQYF. V gene TRBV27 combines with J gene TRBJ2-5; 9 bases are a match to TRBD2. The CDR3 length is 14 residues. Germline V gene sequence: CDR1 MNHEY, CDR2 SMNVEV (reference sequence). V lost 6 bases and J lost 6; bases outside the gene matches: 8.

The chain recombines TRBV9 with TRBJ1-1; no clear D. The CDR3 has 15 residues. CDR1 and CDR2 (germline): SGDLS, YYNGEE. Trimming removed 0 bases at V and 7 bases at J, with 16 bases between. CDR3 sequence reads: CASSVEKGVSGEAFF. The CDR3 region has the DNA TGTGCCAGCAGCGTAGAAAAGGGAGTAAGCGGTGAAGCTTTCTTT.

The CDR3 spells CASSLDPSGRSDTQYF. The CDR3 region has the DNA TGTGCCAGCAGCTTAGACCCTAGCGGGAGGTCAGATACGCAGTATTTT. This chain links TRBV7-2 with TRBJ2-3; 11 nucleotides match TRBD2. This CDR3 region has 16 residues. The germline V gene has CDR1 SGHTA and CDR2 FQGNSA. Trimming removed 1 base from V and 4 bases from J; junction bases left unmatched: 4.

This chain uses TRBV29-1 with TRBJ2-6; TRBD2 might be the D (5 bases). Trimming removed 4 bases from V and 2 bases from J, with 9 bases in between. The CDR3 length is 14 residues. Per germline, CDR1 SQVTM and CDR2 ANQGSEA. The CDR3 DNA sequence: TGCAGCGTTGTTTCCGGGGCTGGGGCCAACGTCCTGACTTTC. This translates into CSVVSGAGANVLTF.

The DNA for the CDR3 is TGTGCCAGCAGCTTAGTGCCTAGCACTAGCACAGATACGCAGTATTTT. Its protein is CASSLVPSTSTDTQYF. The chain couples TRBV7-8 to TRBJ2-3; possibly TRBD2 for D (5 bases). The CDR3 loop spans 16 amino acids. The germline V gene has CDR1 SGHVS and CDR2 FQNEAQ. Trimming took off 1 base at V and 0 bases at J, with 11 bases between the two ends.

This chain joins TRBV14 and TRBJ2-3, with D unresolved. The CDR3 totals 14 residues. The germline V gene encodes CDR1 SGHDN and CDR2 FVKESK. V dropped 0 bases and J dropped 5 bases, with 9 bases sitting between them. The CDR3 region has the DNA TGTGCCAGCAGCCAAGATTACAGAGGAGATACGCAGTATTTT. Its protein is CASSQDYRGDTQYF. Variable domain in full (rest from reference TRBV14 and TRBJ2-3): EAGVTQFPSHSVIEKGQTVTLRCDPISGHDNLYWYRRVMGKEIKFLLHFVKESKQDESGMPNNRFLAERTGGTYSTLKVQPAELEDSGVYFCASSQDYRGDTQYFGPGTRLTVL.

This chain links TRBV28 with TRBJ2-7; a possible D gene is TRBD2 (5 bases). Germline CDR1 and CDR2: MDHEN and SYDVKM. V dropped 1 base and J dropped 0 bases, with 10 bases sitting between them. The CDR3 covers 15 residues. This CDR3 is CASSLSGESSYEQYF. The DNA for the CDR3 is TGTGCCAGCAGTTTATCCGGGGAGAGCTCCTACGAGCAGTACTTC. The full variable domain, rest sourced from reference TRBV28 and TRBJ2-7, is DVKVTQSSRYLVKRTGEKVFLECVQDMDHENMFWYRQDPGLGLRLIYFSYDVKMKEKGDIPEGYSVSREKKERFSLILESASTNQTSMYLCASSLSGESSYEQYFGPGTRLTVT.

This rearrangement joins TRBV11-2 to TRBJ2-3; the D call may be TRBD1 or TRBD2 (5 bases each). This CDR3 region has 17 residues. V was shortened by 1 base and J by 5 bases, with 19 bases between the two germline ends. Per germline, CDR1 SGHAT and CDR2 FQNNGV. Here the CDR3 DNA reads TGTGCCAGCAGCTTAGGGAGCGGAGGCTTTGGGGGAGATACGCAGTATTTT. Its translation is CASSLGSGGFGGDTQYF.

The rearrangement uses TRBV28 and TRBJ2-5; D remains ambiguous. Trimming shortened V by 8 bases and J by 4 bases, and 14 bases separated the two germline ends. The CDR3 contains 13 residues. CDR1 and CDR2 (germline): MDHEN, SYDVKM. This chain's CDR3 is CASQRPPRETQYF. The CDR3 bases are TGTGCCAGCCAGAGACCCCCCCGAGAGACCCAGTACTTC.